The rows below give T cell receptor beta chains drawn from one sample of a study of graft-versus-host responses after intestinal transplantation. Repertoires were generated with immunoSEQ multiplex PCR, while TCRdb's copy carries only in-frame clones and drops some. The data show 99,000 or so clones, roughly 82% seen once. Source: PBMCs, taken 255 days after intestinal transplant. The receptors stem from a human patient who received an intestinal transplant, so some T cells may come from the graft donor. Both conserved end residues are trimmed from each CDR3.

j_call v_call cdr3_aa
TRBJ1-4 TRBV2 ASSNTGEKLF
TRBJ2-7 TRBV4-1 ASSQFPASGNYEQY
TRBJ1-2 TRBV7-9 ASSLADRGRGYT
TRBJ1-5 TRBV30 AWSGTGHQPQH
TRBJ1-6 TRBV5-1 ASSWVSGSPLH
TRBJ2-1 TRBV5-1 ASSPPSASSYNEQF
TRBJ2-7 TRBV11-2 ASSLAAGQFYEQY
TRBJ2-2 TRBV27 ASSLGRTGELF
TRBJ2-1 TRBV7-8 ASSPTLAGESNEQF
TRBJ2-1 TRBV30 AWIGGGAYNEQF
TRBJ1-4 TRBV7-7 ASSPRPNEKLF
TRBJ1-6 TRBV13 ASSLGFRGNGGPLH
TRBJ2-2 TRBV4-3 ASSQEGRMTGELF
TRBJ2-3 TRBV5-4 ASSLAASTDTQY
TRBJ2-2 TRBV27 ASSFGAGGELF
TRBJ1-5 TRBV28 ASSLLGNQPQH
TRBJ1-5 TRBV28 ASSYRGYQPQH
TRBJ2-6 TRBV4-1 ASSEPIDRVSPGANVLT
TRBJ2-5 TRBV28 ASRSGQGRFGVQTQY
TRBJ2-5 TRBV4-1 ASSQRGGQLH
TRBJ2-5 TRBV6-1 ASSETPYRGETQY
TRBJ2-7 TRBV5-4 ASSLYSYEQY
TRBJ1-1 TRBV4-1 ASSQDDRTGVGAF
TRBJ2-5 TRBV25-1 ASSEVGGPQETQY
TRBJ1-3 TRBV29-1 SVEDRQGTGQPSGNTIY
TRBJ2-3 TRBV9 ASSAQAGYGPDTQY
TRBJ2-1 TRBV7-3 ASSLTGQGWNNEQF
TRBJ2-2 TRBV5-1 ASSKRQGANTGELF
TRBJ2-5 TRBV5-1 ASREAETQY
TRBJ2-1 TRBV9 ASSVAGGAAYNEQF
TRBJ2-5 TRBV7-3 ASSLSGKETQY
TRBJ1-3 TRBV9 ASSVVPDVGQAGNTIY
TRBJ2-7 TRBV9 ASSRWTGSPYEQY